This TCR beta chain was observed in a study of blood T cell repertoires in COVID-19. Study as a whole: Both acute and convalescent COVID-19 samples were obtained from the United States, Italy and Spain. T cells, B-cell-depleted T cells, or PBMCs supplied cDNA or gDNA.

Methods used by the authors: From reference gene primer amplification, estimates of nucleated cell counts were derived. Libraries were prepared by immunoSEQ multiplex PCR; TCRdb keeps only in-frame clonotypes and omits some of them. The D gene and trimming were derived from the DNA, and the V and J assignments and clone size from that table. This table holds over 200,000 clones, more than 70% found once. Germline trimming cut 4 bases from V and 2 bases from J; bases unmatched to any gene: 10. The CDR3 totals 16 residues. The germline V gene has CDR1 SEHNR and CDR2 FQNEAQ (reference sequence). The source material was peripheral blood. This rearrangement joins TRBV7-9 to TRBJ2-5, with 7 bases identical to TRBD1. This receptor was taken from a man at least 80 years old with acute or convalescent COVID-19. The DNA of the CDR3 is TGTGCCAGCAGCTACCGAACCCCGGGACAGCAAGAGACCCAGTACTTC. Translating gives CASSYRTPGQQETQYF.